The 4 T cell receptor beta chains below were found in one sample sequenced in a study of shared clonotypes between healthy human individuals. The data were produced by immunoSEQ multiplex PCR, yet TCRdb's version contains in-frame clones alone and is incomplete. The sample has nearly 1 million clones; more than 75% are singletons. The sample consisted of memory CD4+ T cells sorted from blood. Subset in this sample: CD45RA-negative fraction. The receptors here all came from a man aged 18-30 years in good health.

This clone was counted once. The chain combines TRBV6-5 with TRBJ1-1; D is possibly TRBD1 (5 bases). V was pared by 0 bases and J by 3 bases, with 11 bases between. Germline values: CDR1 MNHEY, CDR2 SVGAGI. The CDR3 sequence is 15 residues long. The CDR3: CASSYSQAGDTEAFF. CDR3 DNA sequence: TGTGCCAGCAGTTACTCACAGGCCGGCGACACTGAAGCTTTCTTT.

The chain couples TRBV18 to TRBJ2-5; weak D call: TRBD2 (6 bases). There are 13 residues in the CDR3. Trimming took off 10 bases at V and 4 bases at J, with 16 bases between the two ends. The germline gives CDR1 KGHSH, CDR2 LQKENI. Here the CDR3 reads CATRGGRGETQYF. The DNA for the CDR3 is TGTGCCACTCGCGGAGGGAGAGGAGAGACCCAGTACTTC.

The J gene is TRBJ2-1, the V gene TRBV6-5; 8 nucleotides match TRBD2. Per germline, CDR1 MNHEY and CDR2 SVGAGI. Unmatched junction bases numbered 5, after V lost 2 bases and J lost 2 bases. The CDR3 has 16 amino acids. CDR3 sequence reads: CASSYRAGAPYNEQFF. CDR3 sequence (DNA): TGTGCCAGCAGTTACCGAGCGGGAGCCCCCTACAATGAGCAGTTCTTC.

The CDR3 loop reads CASSFKALEDYTF. CDR3 DNA sequence: TGTGCCAGCAGCTTTAAGGCCTTGGAAGACTACACCTTC. This chain uses TRBV5-4 with TRBJ1-2; D remains ambiguous. V gave up 2 bases and J gave up 10 bases, with 15 bases separating them. Germline CDR1 reads SGHNT; CDR2 reads YYREEE (reference sequence). The CDR3 contains 13 residues.